One sample yielded the 20 T cell receptor beta chains listed below, sequenced in a study of OX40 agonist ivuxolimab in advanced cancers. Only in-frame clones appear in the TCRdb table, and some are missing; sequencing was by immunoSEQ multiplex PCR. The sample has around 70,000 clones, roughly 88% seen once; the top ten hold 6.9%. The sample here was CD4+ or CD8+ T cells sorted from blood, taken in a trial of the OX40 agonist ivuxolimab. Every receptor here comes from an adult with an advanced solid tumor such as melanoma, head and neck, liver or kidney cancer.

The CDR3 bases are TGCGCCAGCAGCTTGGACAGGGTTGGAGAAAAACTGTTTTTT. Protein sequence: CASSLDRVGEKLFF. The rearrangement uses TRBV5-1 and TRBJ1-4; D is possibly TRBD1 (6 bases). V gave up 0 bases and J gave up 8 bases, with 11 bases separating them. This CDR3 has 14 residues. From germline, CDR1 is SGHRS and CDR2 YFSETQ.

This chain connects TRBV5-1 to TRBJ1-2, with 7 bases aligning to TRBD1. The CDR3 sequence is 14 residues long. With 4 bases clipped from V and 5 bases from J, the junction kept 8 bases outside the gene matches. Germline V lookup: CDR1 SGHRS, CDR2 YFSETQ. CDR3 coding DNA: TGCGCCAGCAGCCCAGGGGACAGAACTTATGGCTACACCTTC. Translated: CASSPGDRTYGYTF.

This sequence joins TRBV6-6 and TRBJ1-1, with 7 bases identical to TRBD1. Germline V gene data show CDR1 as MNHNY and CDR2 as SVGAGI (reference sequence). V gave up 6 bases and J gave up 5 bases; unmatched junction bases: 15. The CDR3 spans 16 residues. Here the CDR3 DNA reads TGTGCCAGCAGGGGTCACAGGGGTGGGGAGCGGACTGAAGCTTTCTTT. Encoded protein: CASRGHRGGERTEAFF.

In the case of this clone: Additional DNA sequences in this sample encode the identical CDR3. Here the CDR3 DNA reads TGTGCCAGCAGCAGACAGGGAAACGAGCAGTACTTC. Its protein is CASSRQGNEQYF. The V gene is TRBV7-2, the J gene TRBJ2-7; 7 positions agree with TRBD1. CDR1 SGHTA and CDR2 FQGNSA come from the germline V gene. V gave up 5 bases and J gave up 5 bases; unmatched junction bases: 3. This CDR3 spans 12 amino acids.

The V gene is TRBV7-9, the J gene TRBJ2-5, with D perhaps being TRBD1 or TRBD2 (5 bases each). Germline-derived CDR1 and CDR2 are SEHNR and FQNEAQ (reference sequence). The CDR3 length is 14 residues. Deletions cut 5 bases from V and 7 bases from J, with 17 bases between. In nucleotides, the CDR3 is TGTGCCAGCAGCCGGGCCCTCTCTGGGGGGACCCAGTACTTC. Its translation is CASSRALSGGTQYF.

This sequence joins TRBV5-1 and TRBJ2-3; D is possibly TRBD1 (6 bases). CDR3 size: 16 residues. V gave up 4 bases and J gave up 2 bases, with 17 bases separating them. Germline CDR1 reads SGHRS; CDR2 reads YFSETQ. Written as DNA, the CDR3 is TGCGCCAGCAGCCCTGATGGGACACCGATCACAGATACGCAGTATTTT. Encoded protein: CASSPDGTPITDTQYF.

The chain employs TRBV5-1 and TRBJ2-5; 9 bases align to TRBD1. The length of the CDR3 is 15 residues. Looked up from germline, CDR1 is SGHRS and CDR2 is YFSETQ. V gave up 3 bases and J gave up 2 bases; unmatched junction bases: 5. This chain's CDR3 is CASSYTGTGQETQYF. The CDR3 region has the DNA TGCGCCAGCAGCTATACCGGGACAGGGCAAGAGACCCAGTACTTC.

The chain employs TRBV19 and TRBJ1-2; D possibly corresponds to TRBD1 (6 bases). In germline, CDR1 is LNHDA, CDR2 SQIVND (reference sequence). This CDR3 has 14 residues. Trimming took off 5 bases at V and 4 bases at J, with 14 bases between the two ends. CDR3 sequence (DNA): TGTGCCAGTAGTTTCGCCGGGACACCCTATGGCTACACCTTC. Its translation is CASSFAGTPYGYTF.

The J gene is TRBJ1-5, the V gene TRBV6-6; D is ambiguous. CDR3 size: 11 residues. Trimming took off 6 bases at V and 8 bases at J, with 8 bases between the two ends. Germline values: CDR1 MNHNY, CDR2 SVGAGI (reference sequence). The CDR3 is CASRRWEPQHF. In nucleotides, the CDR3 is TGTGCCAGCAGAAGGTGGGAGCCCCAGCATTTT.

This rearrangement joins TRBV9 to TRBJ1-6; D gene uncertain. This CDR3 comprises 12 residues. Germline assignment: CDR1 SGDLS and CDR2 YYNGEE. Between the trimmed V and J ends, which lost 3 bases and 8 bases, there was a span of 6 bases. The CDR3 coding sequence is TGTGCCAGCAGCGGAGAAGATTCACCCCTCCACTTT. Amino acids: CASSGEDSPLHF.

The chain is built from TRBV4-1 and TRBJ2-3; D possibly corresponds to TRBD1 (5 bases). CDR1 and CDR2 (germline): MGHRA, YSYEKL. This CDR3 region has 16 residues. V lost 0 bases and J 6 bases, leaving 16 bases between the germline ends. In nucleotides, the CDR3 is TGCGCCAGCAGCCAAGATGGGGTAGGGGTGGCCGATACGCAGTATTTT. Translation gives CASSQDGVGVADTQYF.

This clone came up a few times. The chain has TRBV13 and TRBJ1-2; a possible D gene is TRBD1 (6 bases). The V gene lost 7 bases and the J gene lost 8 bases, with 17 bases spanning the gap. The germline CDR1 and CDR2 sequences are PRHDT and FYEKMQ (reference sequence). The CDR3 consists of 13 residues. The chain's CDR3 is CASTLQGGKGYTF. For the CDR3, the DNA is TGTGCCAGCACCCTACAGGGTGGCAAGGGCTACACCTTC.

The J gene is TRBJ2-7, the V gene TRBV30; 8 bases line up with TRBD2. Trimming took 1 base from V and 0 from J; bases not matched to a gene: 5. CDR3 length: 15 residues. CDR1 is GTSNPN, CDR2 SVGIG, per germline (reference sequence). CDR3 sequence reads: CAWSEGLGNSYEQYF. The CDR3 nucleotides read TGTGCCTGGAGTGAGGGACTAGGGAACTCCTACGAGCAGTACTTC.

This clone was detected once. This chain joins TRBV6-6 and TRBJ2-6; D is unclear. Germline values: CDR1 MNHNY, CDR2 SVGAGI (reference sequence). This CDR3 contains 16 residues. Trimming pared 2 bases from V and 0 bases from J, leaving 8 bases between. This CDR3 is CASSYGGNSGANVLTF. The DNA of the CDR3 is TGTGCCAGCAGTTACGGTGGCAACTCTGGGGCCAACGTCCTGACTTTC.

CDR3 loop: CASSLDGRPYNEQFF. The CDR3 DNA reads TGTGCCAGCAGCTTAGACGGCAGACCTTACAATGAGCAGTTCTTC. The chain joins TRBV11-1 to TRBJ2-1; D uncertain. The CDR3 sequence is 15 residues long. CDR1 is SGHAT, CDR2 FQDESV, per germline (reference sequence). V was cut by 1 base and J by 4 bases, with 11 bases left in between.

V gene TRBV5-6 combines with J gene TRBJ2-7; D uncertain. V shed 0 bases and J shed 5 bases, with 6 bases lying between them. The germline V gene has CDR1 SGHDT and CDR2 YYEEEE. This CDR3 comprises 12 residues. CDR3 residues: CASSLVGDEQYF. CDR3 bases: TGTGCCAGCAGCTTGGTTGGAGACGAGCAGTACTTC.

This chain joins TRBV6-5 and TRBJ1-2; TRBD1 matches at 8 bases. The CDR3 totals 14 residues. Germline V gives CDR1 MNHEY, CDR2 SVGAGI. V lost 5 bases, J lost 4 bases, and 6 bases stayed unmatched. CDR3: CASSPTGGIYGYTF. CDR3 coding DNA: TGTGCCAGCAGTCCCACAGGGGGGATCTATGGCTACACCTTC.

The chain links TRBV11-2 to TRBJ2-7; 11 bases line up with TRBD1. CDR3 length: 14 amino acids. Germline trimming cut 8 bases from V and 5 bases from J; bases unmatched to any gene: 8. CDR1 and CDR2 (germline): SGHAT, FQNNGV. The CDR3 sequence: CASHEDRGRHEQYF. The CDR3 coding sequence is TGTGCCAGCCACGAGGACAGGGGGCGACACGAGCAGTACTTC.

The V gene is TRBV7-9, the J gene TRBJ1-2; possibly TRBD1 for D (5 bases). CDR3 length equals 15 residues. Trimming shortened V by 5 bases and J by 0 bases, and 13 bases separated the two germline ends. Germline CDR1 and CDR2: SEHNR and FQNEAQ (reference sequence). The DNA for the CDR3 is TGTGCCAGCAGCGCGTCCAGGGATCCTAACTATGGCTACACCTTC. Its protein product is CASSASRDPNYGYTF.

This chain uses TRBV2 with TRBJ2-1; D not resolved. Germline loops: CDR1 SNHLY, CDR2 FYNNEI. Trimming removed 3 bases from V and 7 bases from J, with 13 bases in between. The length of the CDR3 is 14 residues. The CDR3 DNA reads as TGTGCCAGCAGTGACCAGCGATTCGAAAATGAGCAGTTCTTC. This codes for CASSDQRFENEQFF.